Below, one T cell receptor (beta chain) is given with its context. This record comes from a study of blood T cell repertoires in COVID-19. Overall study: Sites across the United States, Italy and Spain contributed samples from acute and convalescent COVID-19. The analysed material was cDNA or gDNA that came from T cells, B-cell-depleted T cells, or PBMCs.

This CDR3 is 19 amino acids long. CDR1 is SEHNR and CDR2 is FQNEAQ in the germline V gene (reference sequence). Between the trimmed V and J ends, which lost 4 bases and 0 bases, there was a span of 19 bases. Per the study methods: Amplification from reference gene primers served as the basis for estimated nucleated cell counts. Assay: immunoSEQ multiplex PCR; the TCRdb copy retains only in-frame clones and omits some. Clone size and the V and J calls come from that table; the DNA yielded D and trimming. The sample lists approximately 310,000 clones, approximately 87% seen once, with less than 9.5% in the top ten.

Sequencing was done on a sample of peripheral blood. The chain has TRBV7-9 and TRBJ2-6; D is uncertain. The TCR was taken from a woman between 50 and 59 years old who had recovered from COVID-19. Here the CDR3 reads CASSWAGRRESSGANVLTF. The CDR3 nucleotides are TGTGCCAGCAGCTGGGCCGGCAGGCGTGAAAGCTCTGGGGCCAACGTCCTGACTTTC.